A single sample gave rise to the 21 T cell receptor beta chains below, sequenced in a study of blood T cell repertoires in COVID-19. Libraries were prepared by immunoSEQ multiplex PCR; TCRdb keeps only in-frame clonotypes and omits some of them. The sample holds under 300,000 clones; approximately 85% are singletons and the top ten take over 9%. Sequencing was carried out using peripheral blood. The receptor set was obtained from an elderly man with acute or convalescent COVID-19.

The gene calls are TRBV2 and TRBJ1-1; D gene uncertain. Germline V CDR1 and CDR2: SNHLY, FYNNEI. Trimming removed 7 bases from V and 7 bases from J, with 13 bases in between. The CDR3 extends over 12 amino acids. CDR3 loop: CASTLHRGEAFF. In DNA, the CDR3 is TGTGCCAGCACCCTTCATCGGGGTGAAGCTTTCTTT.

The chain recombines TRBV29-1 with TRBJ1-1, with no clear D. The length of the CDR3 is 11 residues. Germline lookup yields CDR1 SQVTM and CDR2 ANQGSEA. The ends were cut back, 7 bases at V and 7 bases at J, with 13 bases in the middle. The CDR3 reads CSAAGYGEAFF. CDR3 in DNA: TGCAGCGCCGCGGGGTATGGTGAAGCTTTCTTT.

This clone occurred once. A read error may account for a junction end that differs from germline. The V gene is TRBV3-1 (or the pseudogene TRBV3-2), the J gene TRBJ2-7; 10 bases agree with TRBD2. The CDR3 contains 15 residues. Looked up from germline, CDR1 is LGHDT and CDR2 is YNNKEL (reference sequence). Here the CDR3 reads CASSQGGTSVYEQYF. The CDR3 region has the DNA TGTGCCAGCAGTCAAGGCGGGACTAGCGTCTACGAGCAGTACTTC.

The rearrangement uses TRBV27 and TRBJ2-1, with D unresolved. Germline assignment: CDR1 MNHEY and CDR2 SMNVEV (reference sequence). The CDR3 sequence is 13 residues long. The V end lost 6 bases, the J end lost 6 bases, and 12 bases lay between the germline ends. CDR3 bases: TGTGCCAGCAGACGAGGTACCTTCAATGAGCAGTTCTTC. This sequence encodes CASRRGTFNEQFF.

CDR3 DNA sequence: TGTGCCAGCAGCCAAACAGGGAGAGAAGCTTTCTTT. Translated: CASSQTGREAFF. V gene TRBV3-1 (or the pseudogene TRBV3-2) combines with J gene TRBJ1-1; D is perhaps TRBD1 (6 bases). V was pared by 2 bases and J by 8 bases, with 9 bases between. This CDR3 is built from 12 residues. The germline V gene has CDR1 LGHDT and CDR2 YNNKEL (reference sequence).

This chain connects TRBV19 to TRBJ1-1; possible D gene TRBD1, 5 bases. The CDR3 is made up of 17 amino acids. The V and J ends lost 3 bases and 0 bases respectively, with 17 bases between them. Germline loops: CDR1 LNHDA, CDR2 SQIVND (reference sequence). The CDR3: CASSIPSTDNMNTEAFF. The CDR3 DNA is TGTGCCAGTAGTATCCCCTCGACGGACAACATGAACACTGAAGCTTTCTTT.

This clone has just a few counts. The V and J genes are TRBV6-2 or TRBV6-3 and TRBJ1-5; 7 positions agree with TRBD1. The trim removed 0 bases at V and 5 bases at J, leaving 4 bases unmatched. The germline V gene encodes CDR1 MNHEY and CDR2 SVGEGT. The CDR3 sequence is 15 residues long. The CDR3 region has the DNA TGTGCCAGCAGTTACTCCCGGGACAGACATCAGCCCCAGCATTTT. Translating gives CASSYSRDRHQPQHF.

The chain has TRBV27 and TRBJ1-1, with TRBD1 as a possible D gene (6 bases). This CDR3 has 14 amino acids. Germline CDR1 and CDR2: MNHEY and SMNVEV (reference sequence). V was shortened by 6 bases and J by 0 bases, with 11 bases between the two germline ends. The CDR3 spells CASSRGNMNTEAFF. Written as DNA, the CDR3 is TGTGCCAGCAGCAGGGGCAATATGAACACTGAAGCTTTCTTT.

The rearrangement links TRBV28 to TRBJ2-6, with D possibly matching TRBD2 (5 bases). Trimming stripped 5 bases from V and 2 bases from J, with 10 bases between. CDR1 is MDHEN, CDR2 SYDVKM, per germline. The CDR3 extends over 15 amino acids. CDR3 in amino acids: CASSPGITGANVLTF. The CDR3 nucleotides read TGTGCCAGCAGTCCGGGGATCACTGGGGCCAACGTCCTGACTTTC.

The V call is TRBV5-4, the J call TRBJ1-4, with a tentative D call TRBD1 (6 bases). The CDR3 is 15 amino acids. Trimming pared 1 base from V and 5 bases from J, leaving 12 bases between. The germline V gene encodes CDR1 SGHNT and CDR2 YYREEE (reference sequence). The CDR3, as DNA: TGTGCCAGCAGCTTGTTCACAGGGCCCAATGAAAAACTGTTTTTT. Its protein is CASSLFTGPNEKLFF.

The CDR3, as DNA: TGTGCCAGCAGCTTGTTACCGACAGGGGGCGTCGGTAACTATGGCTACACCTTC. It specifies CASSLLPTGGVGNYGYTF. V is TRBV5-5 and J is TRBJ1-2; TRBD1 matches at 10 bases. This CDR3 comprises 18 residues. V trimming: 1 base; J trimming: 1 base; junction bases outside the gene matches: 10. The germline V gene has CDR1 SGHKS and CDR2 YYEKEE (reference sequence).

In nucleotides, the CDR3 is TGCGCCAGCAGCTTGGGACAGAGCACCTACGAGCAGTACTTC. It encodes CASSLGQSTYEQYF. The V call is TRBV5-1, the J call TRBJ2-7, with TRBD1 as a possible D gene (5 bases). V was shortened by 0 bases and J by 2 bases, with 9 bases between the two germline ends. CDR1 is SGHRS and CDR2 is YFSETQ in the germline V gene. This CDR3 comprises 14 residues.

The CDR3 DNA sequence: TGTGCCAGCAGCCCTCGTATCGCGCTAGCGGGAGTCGATGAGCAGTTCTTC. Translated: CASSPRIALAGVDEQFF. This chain connects TRBV3-1 (or the pseudogene TRBV3-2) to TRBJ2-1; 10 bases align to TRBD2. V dropped 4 bases and J dropped 8; count of bases not matched to a gene: 14. Germline-derived CDR1 and CDR2 are LGHDT and YNNKEL (reference sequence). This CDR3 has 17 amino acids.

J is TRBJ1-3 and V is TRBV2, with TRBD1 as a possible D gene (5 bases). Germline V gene sequence: CDR1 SNHLY, CDR2 FYNNEI. The CDR3 runs to 14 residues. V lost 6 bases and J 4 bases, leaving 13 bases between the germline ends. The CDR3 protein is CASRPGMRGNTIYF. The CDR3 nucleotides are TGTGCCAGCAGACCAGGGATGCGGGGAAACACCATATATTTT.

This chain links TRBV9 with TRBJ2-2; 7 bases map to TRBD1. The germline V gene encodes CDR1 SGDLS and CDR2 YYNGEE. CDR3 length equals 16 residues. The V and J ends lost 4 bases and 0 bases, in that order; junction bases with no gene match: 6. The CDR3 loop reads CASSPGGHSNTGELFF. The CDR3 DNA reads TGTGCCAGCAGCCCAGGGGGACATTCGAACACCGGGGAGCTGTTTTTT.

This rearrangement joins TRBV2 to TRBJ1-1; D is unclear. The CDR3 extends over 14 amino acids. Germline-derived CDR1 and CDR2 are SNHLY and FYNNEI. V was clipped by 6 bases and J by 0 bases, with 11 bases between them. CDR3 amino acids: CASSQQSMNTEAFF. CDR3 sequence (DNA): TGTGCCAGCAGCCAACAGTCTATGAACACTGAAGCTTTCTTT.

The gene calls are TRBV3-1 (or the pseudogene TRBV3-2) and TRBJ1-3; tentative D call: TRBD1 (5 bases). V was pared by 0 bases and J by 0 bases, with 12 bases between. CDR1 and CDR2 (germline): LGHDT, YNNKEL (reference sequence). CDR3 length: 17 residues. Here the CDR3 reads CASSQEGALFSGNTIYF. For the CDR3, the DNA is TGTGCCAGCAGCCAAGAAGGGGCCTTGTTCTCTGGAAACACCATATATTTT.

This chain connects TRBV5-8 to TRBJ1-1, with TRBD1 identical over 9 bases. The CDR3 covers 15 residues. CDR1 and CDR2 (germline): SGHTS, YDEGEE. The J segment lost 1 base and the V segment lost 5 bases, leaving 6 bases of the junction unmatched. The CDR3 here is CASRRTGGRNTEAFF. CDR3 DNA sequence: TGTGCCAGCAGAAGAACAGGGGGCAGGAACACTGAAGCTTTCTTT.

This chain links TRBV7-8 with TRBJ2-7, with 9 nucleotides matching TRBD2. The CDR3 length is 17 residues. Germline CDR1 is SGHVS and CDR2 is FQNEAQ. V lost 0 bases to trimming and J lost 4 bases; unmatched junction nucleotides: 10. CDR3 DNA sequence: TGTGCCAGCAGCTTAGCCTTGAGTAGCGGGAGTGTATACGAGCAGTACTTC. Translated, it gives CASSLALSSGSVYEQYF.

The J gene is TRBJ1-1, the V gene TRBV27; no clear D gene. CDR3 length equals 13 residues. Per the germline V gene, CDR1 is MNHEY and CDR2 is SMNVEV (reference sequence). V was cut by 5 bases and J by 3 bases, with 10 bases left in between. CDR3 protein: CASSHKADTEAFF. As DNA, the CDR3 is TGTGCCAGCAGTCATAAAGCGGACACTGAAGCTTTCTTT.

The V gene is TRBV9, the J gene TRBJ1-1, with 7 bases aligning to TRBD1. After removal of 5 bases from V and 6 bases from J, the junction contained 13 bases not matched to a gene. CDR1 and CDR2 (germline): SGDLS, YYNGEE. This CDR3 contains 15 residues. CDR3 sequence reads: CASSKLQGTSAEAFF. As DNA, the CDR3 is TGTGCCAGCAGTAAGTTACAGGGGACCAGCGCTGAAGCTTTCTTT.